This T cell receptor beta chain was recorded in a study of blood T cell repertoires in COVID-19. Background on the study: The cDNA or gDNA used as material had been derived from T cells, B-cell-depleted T cells, or PBMCs.

This clone showed up just once. Authors' processing steps: The authors estimated nucleated cell counts from reference gene primer amplification. TCRdb keeps only in-frame clones here, not all; method: immunoSEQ multiplex PCR. The V and J calls and clone size were taken over from that table, and D and trimming were inferred from the DNA. The sample lists approximately 31,000 clones, roughly 85% occurring once. V lost 4 bases, J lost 3 bases, and 9 bases stayed unmatched. CDR1 and CDR2 from the germline V gene are MGHRA and YSYEKL. This CDR3 comprises 19 residues. The chain links TRBV4-1 to TRBJ2-2, with 15 positions matching TRBD2. Material: peripheral blood. This TCR derives from a man of 80 years or more with active COVID-19. CDR3 in DNA: TGCGCCAGCAGCCGATTAGGACTAGCGGGGGGGCCGGACACCGGGGAGCTGTTTTTT. Translating gives CASSRLGLAGGPDTGELFF.